This T cell receptor beta chain is drawn from a study of vaccination effects on CD4 cells after COVID-19. This table comes from immunoSEQ multiplex PCR, and its TCRdb copy is limited to in-frame clones, with some not included. There are 17,000 or so clones in the sample; about 76% occur only once, and approximately 22% lies in the top ten. This clone was seen once. The antigen is undetermined. Ahead of sequencing, the ViraFEST assay grew antigen-specific CD4+ T cells using viral peptide pools. Subsequent to a culture period of under twelve days, CD4+ T cells were isolated. PCR confirmed that the person was infected with SARS-CoV-2 between March and December 2020. Each participant was given two doses of one vaccine (BNT162b2 or mRNA-1273). Germline CDR1 reads KGHSH; CDR2 reads LQKENI. This CDR3 comprises 16 residues. Trimming removed 3 bases at V and 0 bases at J, with 13 bases between.

This specimen was CD4+ T cells from PBMCs cultured with SARS-CoV-2 spike peptides, taken after COVID-19 vaccination. The chain is built from TRBV18 and TRBJ2-3, with D unresolved. The TCR originated in a human donor who had a prior SARS-CoV-2 infection. CDR3 nucleotide sequence: TGTGCCAGCTCACCCACCCTGGGCCTCAGCACAGATACGCAGTATTTT. Translating it yields CASSPTLGLSTDTQYF.